This TCR beta chain was identified in a study of molecular identifiers for immune sequencing clone quantification. TCRdb itself ran the PCR reads through MiXCR, one entry per CDR3 protein. The sample lists about 54,000 distinct CDR3 sequences; around 27% were seen once. Naive CD8 T cells were picked out by sorting for CD8+CD4-CCR7+CD45RA+. Study-wide results and caveats: Highly expanded clone sizes could be underestimated through barcode sharing by identical TCR molecules. Clones of above 20 RNA copies carried over 99% of effector molecules; in naive cells they carried under 1%.

Concerning this clonotype itself: Its matching antigen is unknown. This clone may be a read error of a much larger clone one base away.

The germline CDR1 and CDR2 sequences are GTSNPN and SVGIG (reference sequence). The CDR3 is 15 amino acids. The sample comprised naive CD8+ T cells from blood, with Jurkat cell RNA spiked in. Subset indicated: FACS-sorted CD8+CD4-CCR7+CD45RA+ naive T cells. The chain employs TRBV30 and TRBJ1-3; D uncertain. The sequence came from a human donor in good health. Some libraries in this study had Jurkat cell RNA spiked in. This CDR3 reads CAWSLGRSSGNAIYF. CDR3 DNA: TGTGCCTGGAGTCTTGGACGGAGCTCTGGAAACGCCATATATTTT.